Detailed here is one TCR beta chain. The CDR3 loop spans 11 amino acids. Trimming pared 3 bases from V and 14 bases from J, leaving 16 bases between. In germline, CDR1 is SQVTM, CDR2 ANQGSEA. This specimen comes from a study of blood T cell repertoires in COVID-19. Study summary: T cells, B-cell-depleted T cells, or PBMCs provided the cDNA or gDNA that served as material.

Per the authors' pipeline: Reference gene primer amplification in the assay estimated nucleated cell counts. Method: immunoSEQ multiplex PCR; TCRdb's copy keeps in-frame clones and lacks some. V and J calls and clone size are as listed in that table; D and trimming were resolved from the DNA. The top ten hold roughly 7.7% of the sample, which has around 52,000 clones, roughly 86% seen once. This clonotype originated in an elderly woman with acute or convalescent COVID-19. Sequenced material: peripheral blood. V and J are TRBV29-1 and TRBJ1-2, with D possibly TRBD1 on 5 matching bases. The DNA for the CDR3 is TGCAGCGTTGATAATCGGGGGTCGGGGACCTTC. Its translation is CSVDNRGSGTF.